This T cell receptor (beta chain) came from a study of cytomegalovirus exposure and HLA in healthy donors (dated by TCRdb to the late 2010s). Background on the whole study: According to an earlier analysis of a few hundred of the donors, about 179 million T cells yielded some 120 million unique TCR beta sequences and roughly 280 Gb of sequence data. Roughly 300 gigabases of sequencing data and approximately 85 million unique TCR sequences were included in an early release covering about 600 HLA-typed donors. Of the 300 to 450 genotyped donors, 81% were placed in the genetic ancestry cluster associated with self-reported Caucasian donors. The study aimed to test whether cataloging public T cell receptors could reveal signatures of past pathogen exposure. The study profiled the T cell repertoires of fewer than 850 subjects by immunosequencing and related them to cytomegalovirus serostatus. In addition to the first cohort of 650 to 800 subjects, a separate validation cohort of approximately 130 different subjects was used. To predict cytomegalovirus infection status, the study brought together high-throughput TCR immunosequencing, statistical association of individual TCRs with disease status, and machine learning. In a later analysis, previously published TCR beta repertoires from more than 500 donors were re-analyzed and high-resolution HLA genotyping was added so that TCR occurrence patterns could be studied. In the later analysis, no new phenotypic data were used to find candidate immune exposures; instead, reliance was placed on TCR beta sequences and their occurrence across donors. In an earlier analysis of about 590 of the donors, high-throughput TCR beta sequencing was used to judge whether each TCR beta V gene segment behaved as functional or pseudogenic. Alongside the repertoire data, information on donor age, sex, ethnicity and CMV serostatus was compiled. A later genetic analysis used genome-wide SNP genotypes for about 60% of the 666 donors, treating that subset as a discovery cohort. Every repertoire in the discovery cohort had been generated on one and the same sequencing platform. HLA typing covered class I and class II loci at four-digit resolution. The number of typed donors differed by locus: about 620-630 for A, B, C, DRB1 and DQB1; approximately 520 for DQA1; 606 for DPA1; and some 430 for DPB1. About 5 DR-DQ haplotypes were handled as single units for association and clustering, since linkage in the cohort was strong. Among roughly 400 genotyped donors of the cohort, an average of approximately 240,000 unique TCR beta nucleotide sequences was sequenced per donor, of which about 18% were non-productive.

The method was the immunoSEQ multiplex PCR assay. A mixture of 60 forward primers for TCR Vbeta segments and 13 reverse primers for TCR Jbeta segments was used in the multiplex PCR. A multiplex PCR assay on genomic DNA amplified the CDR3 region of rearranged TCR beta genes. Amplified TCR beta libraries were sequenced as 87-base-pair reads on the Illumina HiSeq System. For the original study's pipeline: A later analysis tallied 70 million to 100 million unique TCR beta chains across the 610 or so repertoires, and about 10 million of those chains were shared by two or more donors. Raw reads were error-corrected and collapsed into unique sequences by a nearest-neighbor algorithm in which closely related sequences were merged to remove PCR and sequencing errors. To assign V, D and J gene segments, CDR3 sequences were aligned to IMGT reference sequences. Each retained sequence needed at least a six-nucleotide match to both a V gene segment and a J gene segment. A rearrangement was called productive if the CDR3 had no stop codons and remained in frame with V and J, and every other rearrangement was called non-productive. Following IMGT convention, CDR3 was defined as the stretch from the second conserved V-encoded cysteine up to the conserved J-encoded phenylalanine. Sequences without an unambiguous match to a single V gene segment were excluded from the earlier analysis of about 630 of the donors. In an earlier analysis of 500 to 750 of the donors, V segments were called functional above 56.7% productive rearrangements and were called segregating when the between-donor standard deviation exceeded 5%. A statistical classification framework was built to diagnose cytomegalovirus status from the catalog of TCR beta chain sequences. A later analysis assigned V and J genes by comparing TCR nucleotide sequences with IMGT/GENE-DB human TR gene sequences. In a later analysis, CDR3 sequences and most-parsimonious VDJ recombination scenarios were assigned using the TCRdist pipeline. A later analysis defined each TCR beta chain by its CDR3 amino acid sequence plus V-gene family, and excluded reads lacking a unique V-gene family. As a way to deal with suspected cross-contamination and a sequencing artifact, a later analysis dropped hundreds of nucleotide sequences that were highly shared and had low generation probability. In a later analysis, a clonal expansion index was calculated for each public chain from normalized within-repertoire ranks of inferred template counts. A later analysis computed generation probabilities with a VDJ recombination model fitted to out-of-frame rearrangements, and checked the results against IGoR. A later analysis scored TCR-TCR, TCR-HLA and TCR-CMV co-occurrence with hypergeometric tests, applying a repertoire-size bias correction to TCR pairs. A later analysis estimated false discovery rates by permuting HLA or CMV assignments 20 times. In a later analysis, co-occurring TCRs were grouped using DBSCAN, and TCRdist sequence similarity was added for clustering within HLA-allele-positive subsets. For co-occurrence clustering, repertoires with fewer than 30,000 or more than 120,000 public chains were excluded, along with about five repertoires with anomalous nucleotide sharing. The immuneACCESS repertoire file appears here via TCRdb, limited to in-frame rearrangements. These files lack a portion of the clones; in checked studies, under half of the deficit traces to unresolved V genes, and the cause of the others is not known. D and trimming were read from the DNA, whereas the V and J calls and clone size are those reported in that table. The sample table holds a few hundred thousand clones, of which around 80% were seen once. The ten largest clones take up 0.2% to 0.25% of the sample.

The cohort consisted of 600 to 700 healthy bone marrow donors. At the time of sampling, all cohort members were nominally healthy, though unrecorded immune exposures were likely present. The donor tested CMV seronegative, placing the donor among the 352 seronegative members of the cohort. Each donor provided a peripheral blood sample, and peripheral blood mononuclear cells were used for TCR beta sequencing. Genomic DNA extraction from the blood cell samples was performed with the Qiagen DNeasy Blood Extraction Kit. This clone was seen only once. Its antigen has not been determined. No much larger clone is present one base from it, and per-base qualities are unavailable. Overall study results and their limits: The study gave a list of roughly 150 TCR beta chains associated with cytomegalovirus. Most TCR sequences were observed very rarely across donors, whereas some public TCRs were present in many individuals. Only TCR beta chains were sequenced in this cohort, and the absence of alpha or paired-chain data limited detectable features. In a later analysis, TCR association rates were found to vary across HLA loci, with the most associated TCRs seen for DRB1 alleles and the fewest for HLA-C alleles. In a later analysis, most CMV-associated TCR beta chains were found to appear HLA-restricted, with HLA associations seemingly driven largely by CMV exposure. The authors suggested that the approach could potentially be extended to other disease states and immunological phenotypes. The presence/absence analyses assumed that sequencing depth was roughly uniform across donors, and that assumption may not be true. Because HLA typing was unavailable for some donors at each locus, only the typed subset was used in association tests. In both the original and validation cohorts, the classifier was reported to diagnose cytomegalovirus status with high specificity and sensitivity. Three of the identified cytomegalovirus-associated TCR beta chains were confirmed in vitro to be specific for cytomegalovirus antigens. In a later analysis, HLA-associated TCR beta chains were found to be more clonally expanded and to have lower generation probabilities than equally common non-associated chains. A further reported finding was that TCR beta sequences accurately predicted the HLA-A and HLA-B alleles for most subjects in the first cohort. In a later analysis, several top co-occurrence clusters were reported to appear linked to parvovirus B19, influenza, CMV and Epstein-Barr virus. A later genetic analysis associated a missense DCLRE1C variant with V-gene and J-gene trimming of TCR beta chains, and an independent cohort replicated the association. The earlier analysis of 450 to 700 of the donors excluded over 15 rarely observed V segments, including chromosome 9 orphons, because counts were too low. When HLA alleles, especially DR and DQ, strongly co-occurred, TCR associations were difficult to assign to individual alleles. In a later genetic analysis, fewer N-insertions in productive TCRs were reported among donors in an Asian-associated ancestry cluster than the approximately 670-donor mean. Specific HLA alleles were associated with 16,951 TCR beta sequences at a false discovery rate of 0.05 in a later analysis. CMV serostatus was the only immune exposure information available for the cohort. Broadly in line with IMGT annotations, most TCR beta V segments showed up in productive rearrangements about 90% or about 30% of the time in an earlier analysis of 587 of the donors. The sequencing pipeline was judged likely to have produced a cluster of highly shared sequence variants as a technical artifact. Correlated functional status among segregating V segments might be attributable to linkage disequilibrium, but an unknown experimental factor could not be ruled out.

The source is a girl aged 2 to 9 in good health and CMV-seronegative. The specimen sequenced was PBMCs.

The sequenced DNA is TGTGCCAGCAGCTCCCCCAGGGAACTGAATCAGCCCCAGCATTTT. Translated, it reads CASSSPRELNQPQHF. The sequence is built from TRBV5-6 and TRBJ1-5, with a tentative D gene TRBD1 over 5 matching bases. Inclusive of the bounding cysteine and phenylalanine, the CDR3 is 15 residues long. Only the CDR3 part of the read is kept: 45 bases, read in frame from the first base. Via the germline V gene, CDR1 is SGHDT and CDR2 YYEEEE. Trimming takes 3 bases from V and 4 bases from J, and the germline ends sit 14 bases apart.